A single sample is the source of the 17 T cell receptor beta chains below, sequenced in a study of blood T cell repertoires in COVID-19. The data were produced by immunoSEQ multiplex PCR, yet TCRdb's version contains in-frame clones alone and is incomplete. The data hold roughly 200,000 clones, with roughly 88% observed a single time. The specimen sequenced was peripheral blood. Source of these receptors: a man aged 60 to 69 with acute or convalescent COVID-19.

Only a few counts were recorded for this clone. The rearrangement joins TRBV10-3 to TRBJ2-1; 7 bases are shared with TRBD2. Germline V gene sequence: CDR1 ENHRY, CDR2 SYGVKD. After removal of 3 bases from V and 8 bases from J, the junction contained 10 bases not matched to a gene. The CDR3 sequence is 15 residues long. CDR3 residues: CAISDLLLAEHEQFF. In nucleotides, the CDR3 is TGTGCCATCAGTGACCTACTTCTAGCGGAGCATGAGCAGTTCTTC.

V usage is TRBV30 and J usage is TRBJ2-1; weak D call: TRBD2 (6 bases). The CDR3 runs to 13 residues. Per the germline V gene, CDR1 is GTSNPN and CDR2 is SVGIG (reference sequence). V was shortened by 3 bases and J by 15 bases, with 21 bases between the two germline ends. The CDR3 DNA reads TGTGCCTGGAGACTATCCGGGACTCCAAATCCGTTCTTC. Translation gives CAWRLSGTPNPFF. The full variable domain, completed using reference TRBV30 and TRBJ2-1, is SQTIHQWPATLVQPVGSPLSLECTVEGTSNPNLYWYRQAAGRGLQLLFYSVGIGQISSEVPQNLSASRPQDRQFILSSKKLLLSDSGFYLCAWRLSGTPNPFFGPGTRLTVL.

CDR3 bases: TGTGCCAGCAGTGAAGGACAGGGGAGGGCTGAAGCTTTCTTT. Translation: CASSEGQGRAEAFF. The V call is TRBV25-1, the J call TRBJ1-1; 9 positions agree with TRBD1. Germline V gene data show CDR1 as MGHDK and CDR2 as SYGVNS. CDR3 length: 14 residues. V lost 2 bases to trimming and J lost 6 bases; unmatched junction nucleotides: 4.

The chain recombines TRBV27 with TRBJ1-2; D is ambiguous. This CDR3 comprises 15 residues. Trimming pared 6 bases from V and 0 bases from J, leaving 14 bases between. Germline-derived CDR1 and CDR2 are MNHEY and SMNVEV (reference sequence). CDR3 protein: CASRPGGRANYGYTF. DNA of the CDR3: TGTGCCAGCAGGCCGGGAGGACGAGCTAACTATGGCTACACCTTC.

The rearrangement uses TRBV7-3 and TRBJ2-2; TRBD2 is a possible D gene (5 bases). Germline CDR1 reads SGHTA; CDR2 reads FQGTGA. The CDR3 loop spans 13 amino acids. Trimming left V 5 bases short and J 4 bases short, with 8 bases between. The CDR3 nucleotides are TGTGCCAGCAGCCTGGCGGGCACCGGGGAGCTGTTTTTT. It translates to CASSLAGTGELFF.

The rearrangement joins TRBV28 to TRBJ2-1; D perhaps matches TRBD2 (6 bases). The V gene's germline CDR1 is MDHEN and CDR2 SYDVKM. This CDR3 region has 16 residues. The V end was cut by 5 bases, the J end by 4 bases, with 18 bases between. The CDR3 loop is CASSLPGLNRYNEQFF. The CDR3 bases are TGTGCCAGCAGTCTGCCCGGACTAAACCGTTACAATGAGCAGTTCTTC.

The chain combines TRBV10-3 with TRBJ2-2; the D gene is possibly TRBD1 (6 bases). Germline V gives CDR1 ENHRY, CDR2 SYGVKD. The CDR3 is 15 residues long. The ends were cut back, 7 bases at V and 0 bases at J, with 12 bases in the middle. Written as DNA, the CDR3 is TGTGCCATCACCGCCGGGACATCGAACACCGGGGAGCTGTTTTTT. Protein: CAITAGTSNTGELFF.

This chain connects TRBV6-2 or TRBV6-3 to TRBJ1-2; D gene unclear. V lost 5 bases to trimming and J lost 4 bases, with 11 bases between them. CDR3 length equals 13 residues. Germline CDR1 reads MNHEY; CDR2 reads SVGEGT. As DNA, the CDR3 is TGTGCCAGCAGTCCCTCGGGGTCCTATGGCTACACCTTC. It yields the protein CASSPSGSYGYTF.

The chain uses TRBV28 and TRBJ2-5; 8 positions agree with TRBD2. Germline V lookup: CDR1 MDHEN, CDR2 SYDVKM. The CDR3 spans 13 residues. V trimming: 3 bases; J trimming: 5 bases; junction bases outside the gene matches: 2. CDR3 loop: CASSLSGSETQYF. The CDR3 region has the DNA TGTGCCAGCAGTTTGAGCGGGAGCGAGACCCAGTACTTC.

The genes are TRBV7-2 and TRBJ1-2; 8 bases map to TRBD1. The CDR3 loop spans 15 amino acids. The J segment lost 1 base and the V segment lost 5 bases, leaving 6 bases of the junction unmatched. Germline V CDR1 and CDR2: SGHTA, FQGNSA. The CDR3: CASSPGTGLNYGYTF. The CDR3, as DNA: TGTGCCAGCAGCCCAGGGACAGGCCTTAACTATGGCTACACCTTC.

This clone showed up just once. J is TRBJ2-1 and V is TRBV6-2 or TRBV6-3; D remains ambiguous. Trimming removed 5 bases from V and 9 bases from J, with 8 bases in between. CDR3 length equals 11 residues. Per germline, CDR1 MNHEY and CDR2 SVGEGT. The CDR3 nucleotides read TGTGCCAGCAGTAAAATCGGTGAGCAGTTCTTC. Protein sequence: CASSKIGEQFF.

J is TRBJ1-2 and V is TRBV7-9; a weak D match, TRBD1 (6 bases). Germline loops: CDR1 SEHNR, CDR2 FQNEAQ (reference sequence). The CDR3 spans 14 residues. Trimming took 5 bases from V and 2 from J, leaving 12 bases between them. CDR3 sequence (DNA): TGTGCCAGCAGCCTAGGGGGGGTAAACTATGGCTACACCTTC. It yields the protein CASSLGGVNYGYTF.

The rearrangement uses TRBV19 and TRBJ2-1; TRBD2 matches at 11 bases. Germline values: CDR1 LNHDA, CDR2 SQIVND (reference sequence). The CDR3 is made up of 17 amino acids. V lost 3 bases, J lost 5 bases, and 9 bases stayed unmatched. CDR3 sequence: CASSILKTSGSNNEQFF. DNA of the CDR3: TGTGCCAGTAGTATCCTGAAAACTAGCGGGAGTAACAATGAGCAGTTCTTC.

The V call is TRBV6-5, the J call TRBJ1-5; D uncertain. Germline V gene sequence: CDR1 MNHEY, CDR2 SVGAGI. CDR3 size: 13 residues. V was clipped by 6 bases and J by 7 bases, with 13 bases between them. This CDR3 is CASRPGYWQPQHF. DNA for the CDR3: TGTGCCAGCAGGCCAGGATATTGGCAGCCCCAGCATTTT.

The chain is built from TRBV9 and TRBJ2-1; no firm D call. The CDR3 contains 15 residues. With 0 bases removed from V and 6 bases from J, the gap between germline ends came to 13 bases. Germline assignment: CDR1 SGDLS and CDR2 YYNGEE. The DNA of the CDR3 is TGTGCCAGCAGCGTAGATCCAGTCAGCGCCAATGAGCAGTTCTTC. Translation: CASSVDPVSANEQFF.

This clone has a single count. The DNA for the CDR3 is TGCGCCAGCAGTAGACAGGACTCCTACGAGCAGTACTTC. Protein: CASSRQDSYEQYF. The chain uses TRBV5-1 and TRBJ2-7, with D maybe TRBD1 (6 bases). Trimming cost V 5 bases and J 0 bases, with 9 bases left between them. This CDR3 comprises 13 residues. From germline, CDR1 is SGHRS and CDR2 YFSETQ.

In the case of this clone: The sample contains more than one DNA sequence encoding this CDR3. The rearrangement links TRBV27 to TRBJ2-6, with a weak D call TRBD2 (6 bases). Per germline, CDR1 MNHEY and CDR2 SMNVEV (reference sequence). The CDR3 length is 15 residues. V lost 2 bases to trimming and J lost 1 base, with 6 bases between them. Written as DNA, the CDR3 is TGTGCCAGCAGTTTAGGAGGGTCTGGGGCCAACGTCCTGACTTTC. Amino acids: CASSLGGSGANVLTF.